This is a list of T cell receptor beta chains from one sample in a study of CD8 T cells in Susac syndrome. MiXCR was run by TCRdb on the immunoSEQ multiplex PCR reads, yielding one entry per CDR3 protein. The repertoire includes around 230,000 distinct CDR3 sequences, 95% of them detected once, and less than 0.095% sits in the top ten. The sample consisted of CD4+ T cells from PBMCs. The receptors stem from a human donor with multiple sclerosis. CDR3s include the opening cysteine and the closing phenylalanine or tryptophan. The D gene is left open where the match is weak. Clone size, where shown, is once, few, many, or a class for clones that have expanded.

d_call	v_call	j_call	clone_size	cdr3_aa	cdr3_nt
.	TRBV30	TRBJ2-7	.	CAWSVKAGQKYF	TGTGCCTGGAGTGTAAAGGCCGGACAGAAGTACTTC
TRBD1	TRBV2	TRBJ1-5	.	CASSSGTGYQPQHF	TGTGCCAGCAGCTCCGGGACAGGGTATCAGCCCCAGCATTTT
.	TRBV29-1	TRBJ1-5	.	CSVVGGGSGGNQPQHF	TGCAGCGTTGTTGGGGGGGGCAGCGGCGGCAATCAGCCCCAGCATTTT
.	TRBV20-1	TRBJ1-1	once	CSARDLGQNTEAFF	TGCAGTGCTAGAGACCTGGGACAGAACACTGAAGCTTTCTTT
TRBD2	TRBV7-2	TRBJ2-5	.	CASSVSGTTLQETQYF	TGTGCCAGCAGCGTCTCCGGGACTACCCTCCAAGAGACCCAGTACTTC
TRBD2	TRBV2	TRBJ2-2	once	CASSVLAGNTGELFF	TGTGCCAGCAGTGTACTAGCGGGTAACACCGGGGAGCTGTTTTTT
.	TRBV30	TRBJ1-2	.	CAWSRVRGYTF	TGTGCCTGGAGCCGGGTCCGCGGCTATACCTTC
.	TRBV7-9	TRBJ2-1	.	CASSLYGLDNEQFF	TGTGCCAGCAGCTTATACGGCTTAGACAATGAGCAGTTCTTC
.	TRBV3-1	TRBJ1-2	.	CASSQDIPGDGYTF	TGTGCCAGCAGCCAAGACATCCCGGGGGACGGCTACACCTTC
TRBD2	TRBV20-1	TRBJ2-5	.	CSAGGIRSGRTETQYF	TGCAGTGCTGGGGGTATACGGAGCGGGAGAACGGAGACCCAGTACTTC
.	TRBV12-3/TRBV12-4	TRBJ2-7	few	CASRTSRVSYEQYF	TGTGCCAGCAGGACCAGTAGGGTTTCCTACGAGCAGTACTTC
.	TRBV10-3	TRBJ1-2	.	CAISGLNWDYTF	TGTGCCATCAGTGGCCTCAACTGGGACTACACCTTC
TRBD1	TRBV9	TRBJ1-2	.	CASSVTGSYGYTF	TGTGCCAGCAGCGTGACAGGGTCCTATGGCTACACCTTC
.	TRBV20-1	TRBJ2-7	.	CSAQGPDYEQYF	TGCAGTGCTCAGGGACCCGACTACGAGCAGTACTTC
TRBD2	TRBV25-1	TRBJ2-3	.	CASSEWGLAGDPSTDTQYF	TGTGCCAGCAGTGAATGGGGACTAGCGGGGGACCCTAGCACAGATACGCAGTATTTT
.	TRBV3-1	TRBJ1-1	.	CASSQVGKWAEAFF	TGTGCCAGCAGCCAAGTCGGAAAGTGGGCTGAAGCTTTCTTT
.	TRBV3-1	TRBJ1-2	.	CASSQGGSRNYGYTF	TGTGCCAGCAGCCAAGGGGGCAGCCGGAACTATGGCTACACCTTC
.	TRBV7-9	TRBJ2-5	.	CASSFGGGGETQYF	TGTGCCAGCAGCTTCGGGGGCGGTGGGGAGACCCAGTACTTC
TRBD1	TRBV6-6	TRBJ1-2	.	CASTGQDRAKWVGYTF	TGTGCCAGCACGGGGCAGGACAGGGCCAAGTGGGTTGGCTACACCTTC
.	TRBV5-1	TRBJ2-6	once	CASSLNRDTWRISEANVLTF	TGCGCCAGCAGCTTAAACCGGGACACTTGGAGAATCTCTGAGGCCAACGTCCTGACTTTC
TRBD2	TRBV5-1	TRBJ2-5	.	CASTPKGTSGQETQYF	TGCGCCAGCACCCCCAAAGGGACTAGCGGACAAGAGACCCAGTACTTC
.	TRBV29-1	TRBJ2-1	.	CSSTRPQSGNEQFF	TGCAGCTCGACTAGACCGCAATCGGGCAATGAGCAGTTCTTC
.	TRBV28	TRBJ1-2	.	CASGANYGYTF	TGTGCCAGCGGAGCTAACTATGGCTACACCTTC
.	TRBV3-1	TRBJ2-2	.	CASSQVRTGELFF	TGTGCCAGCAGCCAAGTTCGGACCGGGGAGCTGTTTTTT
.	TRBV29-1	TRBJ2-3	.	CSAIDLRGFADTQYF	TGCAGCGCGATAGACCTGAGGGGGTTTGCAGATACGCAGTATTTT
TRBD2	TRBV19	TRBJ2-7	.	CASRGTSGSSYEQYF	TGTGCCAGTAGGGGGACTAGCGGGAGCTCCTACGAGCAGTACTTC
.	TRBV18	TRBJ2-3	.	CASSPPHRGTDTQYF	TGTGCCAGCTCACCACCGCACAGGGGCACAGATACGCAGTATTTT
TRBD1	TRBV7-9	TRBJ2-3	.	CASSSYRGRTDTQYF	TGTGCCAGCAGCTCGTACAGGGGTAGAACAGATACGCAGTATTTT
.	TRBV19	TRBJ1-5	once	CASSSREAQPQHF	TGTGCCAGTAGTTCCAGGGAAGCTCAGCCCCAGCATTTT
TRBD1	TRBV5-6	TRBJ2-1	.	CASSLSDRGYNEQFF	TGTGCCAGCAGCTTGAGTGACAGGGGGTACAATGAGCAGTTCTTC
TRBD1	TRBV15	TRBJ2-1	once	CATSRDGTGINEQFF	TGTGCCACCAGCAGAGATGGGACAGGGATCAATGAGCAGTTCTTC
TRBD2	TRBV2	TRBJ2-1	.	CASSWGLAGGWNEQFF	TGTGCCAGCAGTTGGGGACTAGCGGGAGGATGGAATGAGCAGTTCTTC
.	TRBV3-1	TRBJ2-1	.	CASSQGMGNNEQFF	TGTGCCAGCAGCCAAGGGATGGGGAACAATGAGCAGTTCTTC
TRBD2	TRBV20-1	TRBJ2-3	once	CSARRVGGLGLLSTDTQYF	TGCAGTGCTAGGCGTGTTGGGGGACTAGGCCTCCTTAGCACAGATACGCAGTATTTT
TRBD1	TRBV29-1	TRBJ1-2	.	CSVGGQNGYTF	TGCAGCGTTGGGGGACAGAATGGCTACACCTTC
.	TRBV11-3	TRBJ2-3	.	CASSLGDKQYF	TGTGCCAGCAGCTTGGGGGACAAGCAGTATTTT
.	TRBV6-6	TRBJ2-5	.	CASSYSTVAETQYF	TGTGCCAGCAGTTACTCAACAGTCGCAGAGACCCAGTACTTC
.	TRBV5-1	TRBJ2-7	.	CASRSDSRRSYEQYF	TGCGCCAGCAGGTCGGACAGTAGACGCTCCTACGAGCAGTACTTC
.	TRBV3-1	TRBJ2-7	.	CASSRTGTGEQYF	TGTGCCAGCAGCCGAACAGGGACGGGCGAGCAGTACTTC
.	TRBV5-1	TRBJ1-4	.	CASSRRPSEKLFF	TGCGCCAGCAGCAGACGGCCGAGCGAAAAACTGTTTTTT
.	TRBV12-3/TRBV12-4	TRBJ2-7	.	CASSSPPGEQYF	TGTGCCAGCAGCTCCCCACCTGGCGAGCAGTACTTC
TRBD2	TRBV12-3/TRBV12-4	TRBJ2-1	.	CASRSGRGHNEQFF	TGTGCCAGCAGAAGCGGGAGGGGTCACAATGAGCAGTTCTTC
.	TRBV5-1	TRBJ2-3	.	CASRHLVRGRSTDTQYF	TGCGCCAGCAGGCACCTGGTCCGGGGGAGGAGCACAGATACGCAGTATTTT
TRBD2	TRBV15	TRBJ2-1	once	CATSRGLTSGLYNEQFF	TGTGCCACCAGCAGGGGGCTGACTAGCGGGCTTTACAATGAGCAGTTCTTC